Shown below are 23 T cell receptor beta chains from a single sample sequenced in a study of shared clonotypes between healthy human individuals. Here immunoSEQ multiplex PCR was the method, and the copy in TCRdb shows in-frame clones only, minus some. In the table there are more than 2,000,000 clones, around nine tenths of which are singletons. The sequenced sample was naive CD4+ T cells sorted from blood. Subset in this sample: CD45RA+ positively selected. The receptor source for this set is a young man in good health.

J is TRBJ2-5 and V is TRBV30; either TRBD1 or TRBD2 may supply D (5 bases each). V lost 8 bases and J 4 bases, leaving 17 bases between the germline ends. The germline gives CDR1 GTSNPN, CDR2 SVGIG (reference sequence). CDR3 size: 13 residues. The CDR3: CARDGGWGETQYF. In DNA, the CDR3 is TGTGCCCGGGACGGTGGGTGGGGAGAGACCCAGTACTTC.

V usage is TRBV30 and J usage is TRBJ2-5; D perhaps matches TRBD2 (6 bases). With the DNA end fitting TRBJ2-7 better, the J assignment may be wrong. Looked up from germline, CDR1 is GTSNPN and CDR2 is SVGIG (reference sequence). This CDR3 has 13 amino acids. CDR3 in DNA: TGTGCCCTGGCGGGGTTATATGGCTACGAGCAGTACTTC. Encoded protein: CALAGLYGYEQYF.

The chain recombines TRBV19 with TRBJ1-6; 7 bases are a match to TRBD1. Germline V lookup: CDR1 LNHDA, CDR2 SQIVND (reference sequence). The ends lost 8 bases at V and 7 bases at J; junction bases unmatched: 11. The CDR3 runs 15 residues. CDR3 nucleotides: TGTGCCAGTCAACTCCTATCGACAGGGAATTCACCCCTCCACTTT. Amino acids: CASQLLSTGNSPLHF.

The count of this clone is one. The chain employs TRBV30 and TRBJ1-2; 7 nucleotides align to TRBD1. The CDR3 has 14 amino acids. Germline lookup yields CDR1 GTSNPN and CDR2 SVGIG (reference sequence). With V trimmed by 0 bases and J by 8 bases, 9 bases remained unmatched. The CDR3 loop is CAWSVQTGSKGYTF. The CDR3 DNA follows: TGTGCCTGGAGTGTACAGACAGGGTCGAAAGGCTACACCTTC. The whole variable domain, filled in from reference TRBV30 and TRBJ1-2, reads SQTIHQWPATLVQPVGSPLSLECTVEGTSNPNLYWYRQAAGRGLQLLFYSVGIGQISSEVPQNLSASRPQDRQFILSSKKLLLSDSGFYLCAWSVQTGSKGYTFGSGTRLTVV.

The rearrangement joins TRBV2 to TRBJ2-1; the match to TRBD1 covers 9 bases. From germline, CDR1 is SNHLY and CDR2 FYNNEI. The V gene end was trimmed by 8 bases and the J gene end by 3 bases; junction bases not matched to a gene: 8. This CDR3 is built from 15 residues. CDR3 in DNA: TGTGCCAGCTCGCCGGACAGGGGTGACTACAATGAGCAGTTCTTC. It specifies CASSPDRGDYNEQFF. Looking up the rest from reference TRBV2 and TRBJ2-1 gives the full variable domain: EPEVTQTPSHQVTQMGQEVILRCVPISNHLYFYWYRQILGQKVEFLVSFYNNEISEKSEIFDDQFSVERPDGSNFTLKIRSTKLEDSAMYFCASSPDRGDYNEQFFGPGTRLTVL.

The chain employs TRBV4-1 and TRBJ2-5; D not resolved. The end of the DNA fits TRBJ2-7 better, so the J call may be wrong. The CDR3 contains 14 residues. In germline, CDR1 is MGHRA, CDR2 YSYEKL. CDR3 amino acids: CASSQGHLDHEQYF. CDR3 bases: TGCGCCAGCAGCCAAGGACACCTTGACCACGAGCAGTACTTC.

The V call is TRBV27, the J call TRBJ2-6; 7 bases agree with TRBD1. The CDR3 is 18 residues long. Germline values: CDR1 MNHEY, CDR2 SMNVEV (reference sequence). With 6 bases clipped from V and 0 bases from J, the junction kept 11 bases outside the gene matches. CDR3 DNA sequence: TGTGCCAGCAGAAGTCACAGGGGCGGAGGCTCTGGGGCCAACGTCCTGACTTTC. This gives the protein CASRSHRGGGSGANVLTF.

This chain links TRBV4-3 with TRBJ1-1; unclear D gene. Germline V gene sequence: CDR1 LGHNA, CDR2 YSLEER. CDR3 length: 15 amino acids. The V and J ends lost 1 base and 3 bases respectively, with 12 bases between them. CDR3 bases: TGCGCCAGCAGCCAAGTTGCGGTCCGGGACACTGAAGCTTTCTTT. Its translation: CASSQVAVRDTEAFF.

Turning to this clone: Distinct nucleotide sequences in the sample also encode this CDR3. The V and J genes are TRBV5-4 and TRBJ1-4; 10 positions agree with TRBD1. The germline V gene encodes CDR1 SGHNT and CDR2 YYREEE (reference sequence). The CDR3 has 15 amino acids. Germline trimming cut 2 bases from V and 4 bases from J; bases unmatched to any gene: 2. The CDR3, as DNA: TGTGCCAGCAGCTTAGGGGACAGGGGTAATGAAAAACTGTTTTTT. It yields the protein CASSLGDRGNEKLFF.

The V and J genes are TRBV30 and TRBJ2-7; D call uncertain. The CDR3 has 13 amino acids. Trimming removed 2 bases at V and 5 bases at J, with 13 bases between. CDR1 and CDR2 (germline): GTSNPN, SVGIG (reference sequence). DNA for the CDR3: TGTGCCTGGAGTTTGGTGTCCTACCACGAGCAGTACTTC. This translates into CAWSLVSYHEQYF.

This clone was detected once. The V gene is TRBV7-6, the J gene TRBJ2-1, with 9 bases lining up with TRBD2. The CDR3 consists of 17 residues. The V gene's germline CDR1 is SGHVS and CDR2 FNYEAQ. The V segment lost 1 base and the J segment 1 base; nucleotides outside the gene matches: 5. The CDR3 nucleotides are TGTGCCAGCAGCTTAGAACTAGCGGGCTCGTCCTACAATGAGCAGTTCTTC. Translated: CASSLELAGSSYNEQFF.

The chain links TRBV30 to TRBJ2-7; 9 bases line up with TRBD1. This CDR3 is built from 14 residues. The J segment lost 3 bases and the V segment lost 5 bases, leaving 8 bases of the junction unmatched. From germline, CDR1 is GTSNPN and CDR2 SVGIG (reference sequence). The CDR3 DNA reads TGTGCCTGGCGACCCGGGACAGGGATCTACGAGCAGTACTTC. It specifies CAWRPGTGIYEQYF.

This clone occurred once. This chain links TRBV28 with TRBJ2-7; no clear D. CDR1 is MDHEN and CDR2 is SYDVKM in the germline V gene. This CDR3 region has 12 residues. The V gene lost 2 bases and the J gene lost 4 bases, with 6 bases spanning the gap. CDR3 amino acids: CASSLAAYEQYF. CDR3 sequence (DNA): TGTGCCAGCAGTTTAGCGGCATACGAGCAGTACTTC.

V gene TRBV25-1 combines with J gene TRBJ2-7; no clear D gene. CDR3 length equals 14 residues. V lost 8 bases to trimming and J lost 0 bases, with 14 bases between them. In germline, CDR1 is MGHDK, CDR2 SYGVNS. The DNA of the CDR3 is TGTGCCAGCGAGGACGCCACCTTCTCCTACGAGCAGTACTTC. Protein product: CASEDATFSYEQYF.

The chain joins TRBV18 to TRBJ1-4, with TRBD1 identical over 7 bases. The V and J ends lost 3 bases and 5 bases, in that order; junction bases with no gene match: 9. The CDR3 spans 16 residues. Germline CDR1 and CDR2: KGHSH and LQKENI. The CDR3 bases are TGTGCCAGCTCACCGTCCACCGGGACAGTAAATGAAAAACTGTTTTTT. Its protein is CASSPSTGTVNEKLFF. Full variable domain (outside the CDR3, taken from reference TRBV18 and TRBJ1-4): NAGVMQNPRHLVRRRGQEARLRCSPMKGHSHVYWYRQLPEEGLKFMVYLQKENIIDESGMPKERFSAEFPKEGPSILRIQQVVRGDSAAYFCASSPSTGTVNEKLFFGSGTQLSVL.

Note on this clone: The identical CDR3 is also encoded by other nucleotide sequences in the sample. This chain uses TRBV28 with TRBJ2-7; 10 nucleotides line up with TRBD1. V was clipped by 2 bases and J by 7 bases; unmatched bases: 5. CDR1 and CDR2 (germline): MDHEN, SYDVKM. There are 14 residues in the CDR3. The CDR3 nucleotides read TGTGCCAGCAGTTTAGGGACAGGGGATAGGGAGCAGTACTTC. This translates into CASSLGTGDREQYF. Variable domain in full (rest from reference TRBV28 and TRBJ2-7): DVKVTQSSRYLVKRTGEKVFLECVQDMDHENMFWYRQDPGLGLRLIYFSYDVKMKEKGDIPEGYSVSREKKERFSLILESASTNQTSMYLCASSLGTGDREQYFGPGTRLTVT.

This sequence joins TRBV12-5 and TRBJ2-5; 7 nucleotides agree with TRBD1. This CDR3 is built from 12 residues. The ends lost 6 bases at V and 4 bases at J; junction bases unmatched: 2. Per the germline V gene, CDR1 is LGHNT and CDR2 is FRNRAP. CDR3 region: CASGSGGETQYF. The CDR3 bases are TGTGCTAGTGGCTCAGGGGGAGAGACCCAGTACTTC.

V and J are TRBV4-1 and TRBJ1-4, with TRBD1 as a possible D gene (5 bases). This CDR3 comprises 15 residues. Germline V CDR1 and CDR2: MGHRA, YSYEKL. Trimming removed 1 base from V and 5 bases from J, with 11 bases in between. CDR3 in amino acids: CASSQGRVGNEKLFF. The CDR3 bases are TGCGCCAGCAGCCAAGGCAGGGTGGGGAATGAAAAACTGTTTTTT.

CDR3 in amino acids: CASSLGLVGLQGRGYLETQYF. The CDR3 coding sequence is TGCGCCAGCAGCTTGGGCCTGGTTGGGTTACAGGGAAGAGGATACTTGGAGACCCAGTACTTC. The chain combines TRBV5-1 with TRBJ2-5; tentatively, D is TRBD1 (6 bases). The CDR3 totals 21 residues. V was pared by 0 bases and J by 5 bases, with 32 bases between. Germline loops: CDR1 SGHRS, CDR2 YFSETQ. The complete variable domain, with remaining parts taken from reference TRBV5-1 and TRBJ2-5, reads KAGVTQTPRYLIKTRGQQVTLSCSPISGHRSVSWYQQTPGQGLQFLFEYFSETQRNKGNFPGRFSGRQFSNSRSEMNVSTLELGDSALYLCASSLGLVGLQGRGYLETQYFGPGTRLLVL.

The chain recombines TRBV18 with TRBJ2-7; D is tentatively TRBD1 or TRBD2 (5 bases each). V lost 3 bases to trimming and J lost 0 bases, with 15 bases between them. Germline V gene lookup returns CDR1 KGHSH and CDR2 LQKENI. This CDR3 spans 16 amino acids. CDR3 sequence reads: CASSPLPGRTSYEQYF. Written as DNA, the CDR3 is TGTGCCAGCTCACCGCTCCCGGGGCGAACCTCCTACGAGCAGTACTTC.

With respect to this clone: The junction departs from the called germline gene at one end, perhaps through a read error. V gene TRBV7-7 combines with J gene TRBJ2-5; TRBD1 aligns across 9 bases. The CDR3 is made up of 15 amino acids. CDR1 and CDR2 from the germline V gene are SSHAT and FNYEAQ (reference sequence). The CDR3: CASSLVGTGTETQYF. The CDR3 nucleotides read TGTGCTAGCAGCTTAGTTGGGACAGGGACGGAGACCCAGTACTTC.

The chain recombines TRBV18 with TRBJ2-5; D is undetermined. Germline-derived CDR1 and CDR2 are KGHSH and LQKENI. This CDR3 contains 14 residues. The V gene lost 0 bases and the J gene lost 0 bases, with 5 bases spanning the gap. This CDR3 reads CASSPPTYQETQYF. Written as DNA, the CDR3 is TGTGCCAGCTCACCACCGACGTACCAAGAGACCCAGTACTTC.

The chain combines TRBV7-2 with TRBJ2-1; 11 bases agree with TRBD1. Germline-derived CDR1 and CDR2 are SGHTA and FQGNSA. With V trimmed by 5 bases and J by 10 bases, 4 bases remained unmatched. This CDR3 contains 13 residues. The chain's CDR3 is CASSQGQGGEQFF. The CDR3, as DNA: TGTGCCAGCAGCCAGGGACAGGGGGGCGAGCAGTTCTTC.